This section outlines one TCR beta chain sequence together with its context. The antigen remains unidentified. The sample is drawn from a study of shared clonotypes between healthy human individuals. Study overall: A donor's plate count was three for CD4 naive and three for CD4 memory; CD8 naive had two and CD8 memory one.

The method was immunoSEQ multiplex PCR; TCRdb's version includes in-frame clones alone and lacks a portion of them. The profile covers about 2 million clones, with 90% to 95% appearing a single time and 0.1% to 0.15% taken by the ten largest. Germline lookup yields CDR1 MGHDK and CDR2 SYGVNS. This CDR3 is 15 amino acids long. V was clipped by 5 bases and J by 0 bases, with 14 bases between them. Study outcomes and limitations: Naive subsets tended to show greater estimated richness than memory subsets. Four donors shared 4.5% to 6.5% of their naive CD4 clonotypes.

The J gene is TRBJ2-7, the V gene TRBV25-1, with a possible D match to TRBD1 (6 bases). The receptor was derived from a young man in good health. Material for sequencing was naive CD4+ T cells sorted from blood. As to subset: CD45RA+ positively selected. The CDR3 region is CASSRGQMSSYEQYF. The CDR3 DNA reads as TGTGCCAGCAGTAGAGGACAGATGAGCTCCTACGAGCAGTACTTC.